This T cell receptor beta chain was documented in a study of T-cell reconstitution after alpha-beta-depleted transplantation in children. Unique molecular identifiers were used in preparing the TCRbeta library. TCRdb called the PCR reads again in MiXCR, with one record for every CDR3 protein. The sample has about 610,000 distinct CDR3 sequences; about 11% are singletons. This CDR3 is 15 amino acids long. Germline lookup yields CDR1 SGHTA and CDR2 FQGTGA. J lost 9 bases, V lost 5 bases, and 11 bases had no gene match. The chain combines TRBV7-3 with TRBJ2-3, with 10 bases identical to TRBD2. This TCR was recovered from a human donor who donated a stem cell graft to a child with acute myeloid leukemia. Specimen: PBMCs from the stem cell graft donor, collected from the stem cell graft. Here the CDR3 reads CASSPQAGGPYTQYF. In DNA, the CDR3 is TGTGCCAGCAGCCCCCAAGCGGGAGGGCCTTACACGCAGTATTTT. Full variable domain (outside the CDR3, taken from reference TRBV7-3 and TRBJ2-3): GAGVSQTPSNKVTEKGKYVELRCDPISGHTALYWYRQSLGQGPEFLIYFQGTGAADDSGLPNDRFFAVRPEGSVSTLKIQRTERGDSAVYLCASSPQAGGPYTQYFGPGTRLTVL.